This paragraph covers one T cell receptor beta chain sequence. The data originate from a study of T cell changes during pregnancy in multiple sclerosis. The protocol was immunoSEQ multiplex PCR, while the TCRdb copy is restricted to in-frame clones and leaves out a portion. This table has around 95,000 clones, 90% to 95% appearing once. CDR1 and CDR2 from the germline V gene are MNHNY and SVGAGI (reference sequence). This CDR3 spans 15 amino acids. The V gene end was trimmed by 6 bases and the J gene end by 2 bases; junction bases not matched to a gene: 8. V and J are TRBV6-6 and TRBJ2-7; 9 bases are shared with TRBD1. The sequences come from peripheral blood, collected after pregnancy. The sequence derives from a female donor in good health, enrolled as a control in a pregnancy study. The chain's CDR3 is CASSQGTGLTYEQYF. The CDR3 region has the DNA TGTGCCAGCAGCCAAGGGACAGGGCTCACCTACGAGCAGTACTTC.